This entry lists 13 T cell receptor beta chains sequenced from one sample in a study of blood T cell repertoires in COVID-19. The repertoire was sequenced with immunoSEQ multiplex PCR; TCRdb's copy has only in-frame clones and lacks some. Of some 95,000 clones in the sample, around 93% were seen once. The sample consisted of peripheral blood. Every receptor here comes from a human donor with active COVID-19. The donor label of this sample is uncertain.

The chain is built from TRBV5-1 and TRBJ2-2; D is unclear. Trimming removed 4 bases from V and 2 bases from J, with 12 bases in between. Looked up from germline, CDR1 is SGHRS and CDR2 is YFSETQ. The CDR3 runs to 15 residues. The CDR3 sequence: CASSPTPTNTGELFF. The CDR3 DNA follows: TGCGCCAGCAGCCCGACACCTACAAACACCGGGGAGCTGTTTTTT.

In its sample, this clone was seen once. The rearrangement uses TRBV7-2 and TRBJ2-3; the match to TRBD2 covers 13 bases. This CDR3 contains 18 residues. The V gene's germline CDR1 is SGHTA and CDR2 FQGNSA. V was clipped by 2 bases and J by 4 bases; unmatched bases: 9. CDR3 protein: CASSLPGTSGENSDTQYF. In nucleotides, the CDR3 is TGTGCCAGCAGCTTACCCGGGACTAGCGGGGAAAACTCAGATACGCAGTATTTT.

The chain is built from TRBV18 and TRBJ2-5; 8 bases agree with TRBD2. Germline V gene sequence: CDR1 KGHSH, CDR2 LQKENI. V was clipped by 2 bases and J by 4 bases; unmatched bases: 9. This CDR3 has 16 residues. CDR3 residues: CASSPETSDPRETQYF. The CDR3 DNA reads TGTGCCAGCTCACCAGAGACTAGCGACCCTAGAGAGACCCAGTACTTC.

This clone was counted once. The CDR3 loop is CAPQRGQGFSGYSDLYYYEQYF. The CDR3 DNA is TGTGCACCGCAACGGGGACAGGGGTTTTCAGGGTACTCCGACCTCTACTACTACGAGCAGTACTTC. This chain connects TRBV9 to TRBJ2-7; 10 bases are a match to TRBD1. The CDR3 extends over 22 amino acids. Germline lookup yields CDR1 SGDLS and CDR2 YYNGEE.

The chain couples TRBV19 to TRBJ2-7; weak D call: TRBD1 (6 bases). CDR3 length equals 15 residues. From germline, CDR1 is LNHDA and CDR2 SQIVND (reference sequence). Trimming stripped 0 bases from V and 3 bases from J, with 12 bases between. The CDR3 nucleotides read TGTGCCAGTAGTATAGATGTTCAGGGGATCTACGAGCAGTACTTC. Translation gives CASSIDVQGIYEQYF.

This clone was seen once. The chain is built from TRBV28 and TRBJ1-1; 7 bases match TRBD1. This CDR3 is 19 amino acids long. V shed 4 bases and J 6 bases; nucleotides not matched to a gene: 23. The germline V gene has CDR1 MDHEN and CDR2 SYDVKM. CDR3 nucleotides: TGTGCCAGCAGTTCCAAAAACCCGACAGGGCAGAACGGGGGCCCTGAAGCTTTCTTT. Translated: CASSSKNPTGQNGGPEAFF. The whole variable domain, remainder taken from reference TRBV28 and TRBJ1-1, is DVKVTQSSRYLVKRTGEKVFLECVQDMDHENMFWYRQDPGLGLRLIYFSYDVKMKEKGDIPEGYSVSREKKERFSLILESASTNQTSMYLCASSSKNPTGQNGGPEAFFGQGTRLTVV.

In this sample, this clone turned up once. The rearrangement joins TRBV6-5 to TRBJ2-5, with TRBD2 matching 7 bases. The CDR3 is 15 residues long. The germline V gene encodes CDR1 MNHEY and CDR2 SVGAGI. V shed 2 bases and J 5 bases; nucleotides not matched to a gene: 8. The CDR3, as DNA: TGTGCCAGCAGTTACCCCGGGGAGGGCGGGGAGACCCAGTACTTC. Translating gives CASSYPGEGGETQYF.

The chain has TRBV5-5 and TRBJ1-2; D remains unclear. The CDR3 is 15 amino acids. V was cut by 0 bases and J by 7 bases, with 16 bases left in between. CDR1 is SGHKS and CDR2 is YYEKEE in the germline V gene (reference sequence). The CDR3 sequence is CASSLENVHTGGYTF. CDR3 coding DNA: TGTGCCAGCAGCTTGGAGAACGTCCACACGGGTGGCTACACCTTC.

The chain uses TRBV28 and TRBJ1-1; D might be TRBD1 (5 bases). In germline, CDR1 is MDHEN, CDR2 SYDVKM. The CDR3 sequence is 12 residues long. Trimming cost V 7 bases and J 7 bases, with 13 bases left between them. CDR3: CASTTVGFEAFF. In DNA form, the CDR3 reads TGTGCCAGCACGACAGTGGGTTTTGAAGCTTTCTTT.

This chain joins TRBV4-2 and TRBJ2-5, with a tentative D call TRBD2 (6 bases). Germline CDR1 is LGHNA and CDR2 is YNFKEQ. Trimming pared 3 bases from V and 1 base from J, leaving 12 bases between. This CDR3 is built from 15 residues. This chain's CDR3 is CASSQDISGQETQYF. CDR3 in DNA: TGTGCCAGCAGCCAGGATATTAGCGGCCAAGAGACCCAGTACTTC.

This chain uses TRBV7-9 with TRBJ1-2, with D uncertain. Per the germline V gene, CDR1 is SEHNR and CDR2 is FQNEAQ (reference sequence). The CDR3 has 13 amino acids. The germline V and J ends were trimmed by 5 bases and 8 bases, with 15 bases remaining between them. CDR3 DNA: TGTGCCAGCAGCCAACTACTAGGAGGGGGCTACACCTTC. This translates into CASSQLLGGGYTF.

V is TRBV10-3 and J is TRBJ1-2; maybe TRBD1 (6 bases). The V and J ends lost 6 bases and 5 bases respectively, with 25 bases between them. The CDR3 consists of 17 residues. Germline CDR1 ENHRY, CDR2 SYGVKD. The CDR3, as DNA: TGTGCCATCAGGGAGGCGAACTACAGGGACATCATATATGGCTACACCTTC. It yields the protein CAIREANYRDIIYGYTF.

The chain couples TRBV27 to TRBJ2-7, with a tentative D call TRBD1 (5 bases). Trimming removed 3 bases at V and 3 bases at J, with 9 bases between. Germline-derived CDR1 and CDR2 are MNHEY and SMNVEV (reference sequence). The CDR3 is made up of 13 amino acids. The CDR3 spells CASSLGPVYEQYF. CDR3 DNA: TGTGCCAGCAGTTTGGGGCCCGTCTACGAGCAGTACTTC.